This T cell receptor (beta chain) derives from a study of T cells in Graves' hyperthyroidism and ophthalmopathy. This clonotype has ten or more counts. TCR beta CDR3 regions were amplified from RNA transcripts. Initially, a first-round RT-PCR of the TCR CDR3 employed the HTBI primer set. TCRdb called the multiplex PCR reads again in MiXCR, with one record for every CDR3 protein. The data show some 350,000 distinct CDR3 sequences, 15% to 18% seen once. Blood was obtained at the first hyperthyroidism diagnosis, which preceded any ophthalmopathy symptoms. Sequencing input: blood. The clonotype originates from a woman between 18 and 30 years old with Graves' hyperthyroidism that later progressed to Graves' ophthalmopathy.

CDR3 in DNA: TGTGCCAGCGGACGGGGCGCAGGTCCCAAAAACATTCAGTACTTC. It codes for CASGRGAGPKNIQYF. The chain is built from TRBV12-3 or TRBV12-4 and TRBJ2-4; either TRBD1 or TRBD2 may fit D (5 bases each). The CDR3 has 15 residues. The V gene lost 8 bases and the J gene lost 2 bases, with 16 bases spanning the gap.